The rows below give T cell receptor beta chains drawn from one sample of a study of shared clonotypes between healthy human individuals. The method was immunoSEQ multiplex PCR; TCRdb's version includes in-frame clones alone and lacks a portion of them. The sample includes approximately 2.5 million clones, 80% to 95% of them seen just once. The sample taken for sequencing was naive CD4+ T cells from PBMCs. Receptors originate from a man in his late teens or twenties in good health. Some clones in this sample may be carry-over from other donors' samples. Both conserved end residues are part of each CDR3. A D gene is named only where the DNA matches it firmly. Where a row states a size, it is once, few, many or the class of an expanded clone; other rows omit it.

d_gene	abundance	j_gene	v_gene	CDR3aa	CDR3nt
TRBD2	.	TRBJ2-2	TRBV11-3	CASSFSLVGRENTGELFF	TGTGCCAGCAGCTTCTCCTTGGTCGGGAGGGAAAACACCGGGGAGCTGTTTTTT
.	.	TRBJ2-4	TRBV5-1	CASSLGIAVAKNIQYF	TGCGCCAGCAGCTTGGGTATAGCGGTAGCCAAAAACATTCAGTACTTC
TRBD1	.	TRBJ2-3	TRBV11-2	CASSTDRGSTDTQYF	TGTGCCAGCAGCACAGACAGGGGGAGCACAGATACGCAGTATTTT
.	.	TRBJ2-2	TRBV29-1	CSVPQGQMTGELFF	TGCAGCGTCCCCCAAGGGCAGATGACCGGGGAGCTGTTTTTT
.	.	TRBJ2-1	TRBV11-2	CASSPTSPLNEQFF	TGTGCCAGCAGCCCGACTAGTCCCCTCAATGAGCAGTTCTTC
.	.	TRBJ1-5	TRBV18	CASSPMSSNQPQHF	TGTGCCAGCTCACCAATGAGTAGCAATCAGCCCCAGCATTTT
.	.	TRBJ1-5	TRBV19	CASSIGVVGNQPQHF	TGTGCCAGTAGTATAGGAGTTGTAGGCAATCAGCCCCAGCATTTT
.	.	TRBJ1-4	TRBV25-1	CASSLVLNEKLFF	TGTGCCAGCAGCCTCGTCCTTAATGAAAAACTGTTTTTT
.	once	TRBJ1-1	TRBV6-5	CASSYSFISGDTEAFF	TGTGCCAGCAGTTACTCGTTTATTTCAGGGGACACTGAAGCTTTCTTT
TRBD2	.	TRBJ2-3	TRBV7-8	CASSTMGLAGAGTQYF	TGTGCCAGCAGCACCATGGGGCTAGCGGGAGCCGGTACGCAGTATTTT
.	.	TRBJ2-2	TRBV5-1	CASLTSQLSGELFF	TGCGCCAGCCTAACTAGTCAACTCTCCGGGGAGCTGTTTTTT
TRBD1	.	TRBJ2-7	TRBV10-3	CAITSDRDYEQYF	TGTGCCATCACTTCGGACAGGGACTACGAGCAGTACTTC
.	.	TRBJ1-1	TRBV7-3	CASSLSGGDTEAFF	TGTGCCAGCAGCTTAAGTGGGGGAGACACTGAAGCTTTCTTT